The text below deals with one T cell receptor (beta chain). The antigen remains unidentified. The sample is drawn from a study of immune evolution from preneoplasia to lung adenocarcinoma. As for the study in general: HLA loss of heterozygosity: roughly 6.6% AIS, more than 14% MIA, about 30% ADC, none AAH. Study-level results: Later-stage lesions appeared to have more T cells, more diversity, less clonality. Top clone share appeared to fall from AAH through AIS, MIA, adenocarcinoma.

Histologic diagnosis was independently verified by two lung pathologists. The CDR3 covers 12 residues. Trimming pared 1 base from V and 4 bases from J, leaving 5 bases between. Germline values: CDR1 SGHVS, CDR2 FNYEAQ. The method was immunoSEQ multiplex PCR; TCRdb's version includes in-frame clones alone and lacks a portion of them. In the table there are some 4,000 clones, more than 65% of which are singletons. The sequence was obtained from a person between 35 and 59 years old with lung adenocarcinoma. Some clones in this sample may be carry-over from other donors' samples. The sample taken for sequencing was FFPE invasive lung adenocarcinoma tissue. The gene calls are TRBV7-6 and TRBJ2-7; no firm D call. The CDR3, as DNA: TGTGCCAGCAGCTTAGGAGAATACGAGCAGTACTTC. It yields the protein CASSLGEYEQYF. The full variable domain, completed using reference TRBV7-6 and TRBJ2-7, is GAGVSQSPRYKVTKRGQDVALRCDPISGHVSLYWYRQALGQGPEFLTYFNYEAQQDKSGLPNDRFSAERPEGSISTLTIQRTEQRDSAMYRCASSLGEYEQYFGPGTRLTVT.